This T cell receptor beta chain comes out of a study of cytomegalovirus exposure and HLA in healthy donors. CDR1 is MNHEY and CDR2 is SMNVEV in the germline V gene (reference sequence). V lost 3 bases and J 0 bases, leaving 20 bases between the germline ends. The CDR3 runs 18 residues. PCR employed 60 Vbeta and 13 Jbeta primers. Only in-frame clones appear in the TCRdb table, and some are missing; sequencing was by immunoSEQ multiplex PCR. The sample shows approximately 190,000 clones, about 80% of them seen only once. The sequenced sample was PBMCs. The rearrangement links TRBV27 to TRBJ1-1, with D perhaps TRBD1 (6 bases). This TCR was recovered from a woman younger than 30 in good health and CMV-seropositive. In DNA, the CDR3 is TGTGCCAGCAGTTTCTCCCCTAGGGGGGGCTACATGAACACTGAAGCTTTCTTT. This codes for CASSFSPRGGYMNTEAFF.